Listed below are T cell receptor beta chains from one sample, sequenced in a study of molecular identifiers for immune sequencing clone quantification. Via MiXCR, TCRdb re-called the PCR reads, giving one row per CDR3 protein. The sample yields just under 650,000 distinct CDR3 sequences, less than 20% seen once. The material sequenced was naive CD8+ T cells from blood, with Jurkat cell RNA spiked in. The receptors were sampled from a human donor in good health. Some libraries in this study had Jurkat cell RNA spiked in. Each CDR3 is given with its conserved first and last residue. The D gene is left open where the match is weak. Size is stated for part of the rows, as once, few or many counts, or as a class when the clone is expanded.

V,size,J,D,DNA,CDR3
TRBV29-1,many,TRBJ2-7,-,TGCAGCGTTGTTTTATTTGGGGACTCGAGGTACGAGCAGTACTTC,CSVVLFGDSRYEQYF
TRBV20-1,many,TRBJ1-6,TRBD1,TGCAGTGCTGAACGCTGGGACAGAACCAGCTCCTATAATTCACCCCTCCACTTT,CSAERWDRTSSYNSPLHF
TRBV10-3,few,TRBJ2-7,-,TGTGCCATCAGTGGCCGGTGGACTGACTCCTACGAGCAGTACTTC,CAISGRWTDSYEQYF
TRBV20-1,-,TRBJ2-3,-,TGCAGTGCTAGAGAAAAGGACAGAGACACGGTTCGCGGTGGACAAACTAGCACAGATACGCAGTATTTT,CSAREKDRDTVRGGQTSTDTQYF
TRBV7-9,many,TRBJ1-1,TRBD1,TGTGCCAGCAGCCCAACGGACAGGGCCATCCTCACTGAAGCTTTCTTT,CASSPTDRAILTEAFF
TRBV27,few,TRBJ2-7,-,TGTGCCAGCAGTTTATCGATCCGGCGGGACGAGCAGTACTTC,CASSLSIRRDEQYF
TRBV6-6,many,TRBJ2-1,TRBD2,TGTGCCAGCAGTGGAGACACAGGGGGCGCGACTAGCGGGAGGACTTACAATGAGCAGTTCTTC,CASSGDTGGATSGRTYNEQFF
TRBV18,few,TRBJ2-7,-,TGTGCCAGCTCACCAGTCAGACCCTACGAGCAGCACTTC,CASSPVRPYEQHF
TRBV20-1,many,TRBJ2-7,-,TGCAGTGCTAGAGATCTGGCAGACTACGAGCAGTACTTC,CSARDLADYEQYF
TRBV7-2,-,TRBJ1-2,-,TGTGCCAGCACCCTGGAGACGGAGACTTTCTATGGCTACACCTTC,CASTLETETFYGYTF
TRBV30,few,TRBJ1-1,-,TGTGCCTGGAATAACCCGGGGGGGATGAACACTGAAGCTTTCTTT,CAWNNPGGMNTEAFF
TRBV30,-,TRBJ2-7,TRBD2,TGTGCCTGGAGTCCTGGACTAGCCGAGCAGTACTTC,CAWSPGLAEQYF
TRBV13,few,TRBJ2-5,-,TGTGCCAGCAGGGACGGGGGAACCCAAGAGACCCAGTACTTC,CASRDGGTQETQYF
TRBV28,many,TRBJ2-7,-,TGTGCCAGCAGTTTGGGGGTAAGGCCCTACGAGCAGTACTTC,CASSLGVRPYEQYF
TRBV4-3,many,TRBJ2-1,-,TGCGCCAGCAGCCAAGACCTAGCCATTCCCATCAATGAGCAGTTCTTC,CASSQDLAIPINEQFF
TRBV18,many,TRBJ1-5,-,TGTGCCAGCTCGGGGGAAGGTTTGGGTCAGCCCCAGCATTTT,CASSGEGLGQPQHF
TRBV11-3,-,TRBJ1-5,-,TGTGCCAGCAGCTTAGGGCAGAGAAATAGCAATCAGCCCCAGCATTTT,CASSLGQRNSNQPQHF
TRBV15,few,TRBJ1-5,-,TGTGCCACCAGCAGGGACAGAGCGAGCAATCAGCCCCAGCATTTT,CATSRDRASNQPQHF
TRBV10-3,many,TRBJ2-3,-,TGTGCCATCTTGAGCGGGCTCTCAGATACGCAGTATTTT,CAILSGLSDTQYF
TRBV5-1,many,TRBJ2-7,-,TGCGCCAGCAGCACCGATCTAACCTACGAGCAGTACTTC,CASSTDLTYEQYF
TRBV27,few,TRBJ2-7,TRBD1,TGTGCCACCTCGAGACAGGGGGTACTATCTAGCGGCCCCAGTGGGCAGTACTTC,CATSRQGVLSSGPSGQYF
TRBV6-2/TRBV6-3,many,TRBJ1-1,-,TGTGCCAGCAGGAGTCAATGGCTCCCTGAAGCTTTCTTT,CASRSQWLPEAFF
TRBV29-1,many,TRBJ1-1,-,TGCAGCGCCACCGGCGCGGGGGCACGCACTGAAGCTTTCTTT,CSATGAGARTEAFF
TRBV21-1,-,TRBJ1-2,-,TGTGCCAGCAGCAAAGACGGGGACCCTGAACGGGGCTATGGCTACACCTTC,CASSKDGDPERGYGYTF
TRBV29-1,many,TRBJ2-5,TRBD2,TGCAGCGTTGAGCTAGCGGGGGGAAATACTTTAGAGACCCAGTACTTC,CSVELAGGNTLETQYF
TRBV11-3,many,TRBJ2-3,-,TGTGCCAGCAGCTCGACCGATCTGGGAGACTCAGATACGCAGTATTTT,CASSSTDLGDSDTQYF
TRBV7-9,many,TRBJ2-7,TRBD1,TGTGCCTCGGACAGGGGCGAGCAGTACTTC,CASDRGEQYF
TRBV2,many,TRBJ2-6,-,TGTGCCTCCATCTTGACAGACCACTCTGGGGCCAACGTCCTGACTTTC,CASILTDHSGANVLTF
TRBV5-6,few,TRBJ2-7,-,TGTGCCAGCAGCTTGGGGGGACAATACGAGCAGTACTTC,CASSLGGQYEQYF
TRBV30,many,TRBJ2-1,-,TGTGCCTGGAGTGTACTGGGCGGTGAGCAGTTCTTC,CAWSVLGGEQFF
TRBV20-1,-,TRBJ2-7,-,TGCAGTGCTAGAGAAAAGGGTGGTCACGAGCAGTACTTC,CSAREKGGHEQYF
TRBV4-3,-,TRBJ2-2,-,TGCGCCAGCAGCCAAGATCTAGTTCGGACTTACACCGGGGAGCTGTTTTTT,CASSQDLVRTYTGELFF
TRBV12-3/TRBV12-4,few,TRBJ1-2,-,TGTGCCAGCAGTGTCGGGACACCCTCGGGCTACACCTTC,CASSVGTPSGYTF
TRBV2,many,TRBJ2-1,TRBD2,TGTGCCAGGAGGACTAGCGGGAGGGATTACAATGAGCAGTTCTTC,CARRTSGRDYNEQFF
TRBV9,many,TRBJ2-2,TRBD2,TGTGCCAGCAGCGAACGACTAGCGGATCTCACCGGGGAGCTGTTTTTT,CASSERLADLTGELFF
TRBV6-6,many,TRBJ2-3,-,TGTGCCAGCAGTTACGGCAACAAAGATACGCAGTATTTT,CASSYGNKDTQYF
TRBV20-1,-,TRBJ2-1,-,TGCAGTGCTAGAGCCACGAAACTGGGTGAGCAGTTCTTC,CSARATKLGEQFF
TRBV7-9,many,TRBJ1-1,-,TGTGCCAGCAGCTTAGGCCCTGGGGGGTACACTGAAGCTTTCTTT,CASSLGPGGYTEAFF